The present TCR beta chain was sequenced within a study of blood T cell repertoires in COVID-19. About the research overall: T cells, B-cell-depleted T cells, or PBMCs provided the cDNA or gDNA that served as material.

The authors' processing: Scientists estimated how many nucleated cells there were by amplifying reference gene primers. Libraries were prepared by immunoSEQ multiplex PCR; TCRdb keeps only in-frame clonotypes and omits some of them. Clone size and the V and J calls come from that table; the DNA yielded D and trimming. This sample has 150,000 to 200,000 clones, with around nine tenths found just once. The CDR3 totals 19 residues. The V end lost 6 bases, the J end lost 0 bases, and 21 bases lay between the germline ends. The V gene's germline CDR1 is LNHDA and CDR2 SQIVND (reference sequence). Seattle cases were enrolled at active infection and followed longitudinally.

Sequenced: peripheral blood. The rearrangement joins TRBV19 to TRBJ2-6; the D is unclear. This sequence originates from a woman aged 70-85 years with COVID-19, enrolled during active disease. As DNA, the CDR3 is TGTGCCAGTAGCGTCGACTTTGTTACCCTATCCTCTGGGGCCAACGTCCTGACTTTC. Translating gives CASSVDFVTLSSGANVLTF.